This paragraph covers one T cell receptor beta chain sequence. It lacks a known antigen. Base qualities are not recorded, but no much larger clone differs from it by a single base. The germline V gene gives CDR1 as MDHEN and CDR2 as SYDVKM. Including cysteine and phenylalanine, the CDR3 has 16 amino acids. Of the read, only the CDR3 DNA is kept; its 48 bases are in frame from base 1. The junction shows trimming of 4 bases on V and 2 bases on J, plus 15 bases between the germline ends. This sample is part of a study of identical twins (TCRdb year 2016). With respect to the entire study: To test whether fetal clonotypes persist, the study used deep sequencing on TCR alpha and beta repertoires from monozygotic twins, unrelated adults of various ages, and cord blood. To rule out contamination, the twin experiments were replicated at different times with different library preparation protocols.

The library came from 5' RACE. TCRdb records Illumina HiSeq 2000 as the sequencer. A universal primer binding site was introduced by template switching, and a unique molecular identifier was present in the final cDNA, enabling accurate counting of TCR cDNA molecules. Specific primers in the conserved constant-segment region were used to synthesize first-strand cDNA for the TCR alpha and beta chains. To control for contamination, every cDNA library was double barcoded, receiving both a SMART-Mk sample barcode and Illumina barcodes. Two successive PCR steps introduced TruSeq adapter sequences along with Illumina sample barcodes. Sequencing of the TCR alpha and beta cDNA libraries was done on the Illumina HiSeq platform using custom primers. As for the original processing: Unique molecular identifiers were extracted from raw reads with MiGEC, and CDR3 positions were determined with MiXCR. Recombination models were inferred per individual with the repgenHMM and IGoR tools using an EM algorithm. The analysis of shared clonotypes was done with the tcR package in R, with sharing normalized by the product of cloneset sizes. To study raw recombination without the effects of thymic and clonal selection, out-of-frame nonproductive sequences were analyzed. TCRdb reworked the public reads: Q25 trimming with fastp, MiXCR clone assembly, productive beta chains retained. Every entry covers one CDR3 protein and lists the most common genes and DNA from its rows. The V and J calls follow TCRdb's processing rather than the paper's. This sample is represented by 400,000 to 500,000 distinct CDR3 sequences; about 18% of them were singletons. Roughly 12% of the sample is taken by the ten largest.

What the work shows at the level of the full study, not this receptor alone: Out-of-frame TCR alpha sequences shared between twins showed an excess of low generation-probability sequences compared with coincidental sharing between unrelated individuals. Because the same donors could not be followed over many years, conclusions were based on cross-sectional statistical analysis. A weaker excess of twin sharing was found in beta out-of-frame sequences because the signal-to-noise ratio was lowered by fewer shared sequences. Recombination models systematically underestimated out-of-frame TCR alpha sharing in monozygotic twins but agreed with sharing between unrelated individuals. Fewer insertions were carried by abundant cord blood beta clonotypes, a similar but weaker trend appeared in young adult naive repertoires, and no such trend appeared in memory repertoires. Zero-insertion analyses could be partly confounded by invariant T cells such as MAIT and iNKT, though diverse VJ usage argued against such confounding for most clonotypes.

Every donor in the study was a healthy Caucasian. Three unrelated non-twin adults were also sequenced: a male aged 18 to 29, a male aged 50 to 60 and a female aged 50 to 60. Using Miltenyi CD45RO+ enrichment and human naive T-cell isolation kits, memory (CD45RO+) and naive T cells were isolated from PBMC. The clonotype comes from a man aged 50 or older in good health. Material: naive T cells sorted from blood. The cell subset or site label, as the study defines it: cells isolated with a human naive T-cell isolation kit. The chain is assembled from TRBV28 and TRBJ1-5, with TRBD1 perhaps the D gene, on 5 matching bases. The DNA reads TGTGCCAGCAGTTACCAACACGGGGCCGGCAATCAGCCCCAGCATTTT. Its amino acids are CASSYQHGAGNQPQHF. The full variable domain, completed from the reference TRBV28 and TRBJ1-5 proteins outside the CDR3, reads DVKVTQSSRYLVKRTGEKVFLECVQDMDHENMFWYRQDPGLGLRLIYFSYDVKMKEKGDIPEGYSVSREKKERFSLILESASTNQTSMYLCASSYQHGAGNQPQHFGDGTRLSIL.